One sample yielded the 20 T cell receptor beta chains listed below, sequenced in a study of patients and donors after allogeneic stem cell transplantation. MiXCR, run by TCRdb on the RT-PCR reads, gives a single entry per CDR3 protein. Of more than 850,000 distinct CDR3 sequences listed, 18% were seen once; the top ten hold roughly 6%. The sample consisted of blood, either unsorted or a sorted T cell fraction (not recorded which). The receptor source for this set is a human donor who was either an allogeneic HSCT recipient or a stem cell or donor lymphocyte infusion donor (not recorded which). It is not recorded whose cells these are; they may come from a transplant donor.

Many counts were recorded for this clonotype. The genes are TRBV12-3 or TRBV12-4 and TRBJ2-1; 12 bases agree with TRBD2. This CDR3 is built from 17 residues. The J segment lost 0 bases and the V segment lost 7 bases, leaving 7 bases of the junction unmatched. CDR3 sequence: CASNPGLAGNSYNEQFF. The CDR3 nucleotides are TGTGCCAGCAACCCCGGACTAGCGGGAAACTCCTACAATGAGCAGTTCTTC.

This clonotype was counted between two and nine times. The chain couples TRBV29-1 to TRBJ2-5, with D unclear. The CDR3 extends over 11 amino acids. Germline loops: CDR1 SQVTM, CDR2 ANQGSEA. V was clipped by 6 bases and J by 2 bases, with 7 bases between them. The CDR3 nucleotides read TGCAGCGTCAAGCGTCAAGAGACCCAGTACTTC. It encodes CSVKRQETQYF.

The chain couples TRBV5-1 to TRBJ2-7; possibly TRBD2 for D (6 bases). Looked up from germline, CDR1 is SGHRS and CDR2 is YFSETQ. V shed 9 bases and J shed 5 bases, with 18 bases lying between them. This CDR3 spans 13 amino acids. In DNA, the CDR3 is TGCGCCACCCGGTGGAGGGAGTCTAACGAGCAGTACTTC. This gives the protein CATRWRESNEQYF.

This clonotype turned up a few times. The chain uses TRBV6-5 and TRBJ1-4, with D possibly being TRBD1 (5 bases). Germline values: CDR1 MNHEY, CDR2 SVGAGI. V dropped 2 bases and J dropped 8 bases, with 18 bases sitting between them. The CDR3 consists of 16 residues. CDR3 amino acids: CASSYGSGRVEEKLFF. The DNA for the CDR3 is TGTGCCAGCAGTTACGGCTCTGGCAGGGTCGAAGAAAAACTGTTTTTT.

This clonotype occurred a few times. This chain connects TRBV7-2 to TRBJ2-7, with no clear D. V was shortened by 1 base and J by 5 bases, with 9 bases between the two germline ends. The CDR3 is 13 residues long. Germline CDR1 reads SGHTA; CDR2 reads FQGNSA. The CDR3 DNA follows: TGTGCCAGCAGCTTAGAAGGGCAAAACGAGCAGTACTTC. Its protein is CASSLEGQNEQYF.

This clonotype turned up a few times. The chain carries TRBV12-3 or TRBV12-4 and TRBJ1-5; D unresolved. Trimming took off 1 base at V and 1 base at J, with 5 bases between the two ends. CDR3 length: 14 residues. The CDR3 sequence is CASSLVRSNQPQHF. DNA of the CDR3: TGTGCCAGCAGTTTAGTTAGGAGCAATCAGCCCCAGCATTTT.

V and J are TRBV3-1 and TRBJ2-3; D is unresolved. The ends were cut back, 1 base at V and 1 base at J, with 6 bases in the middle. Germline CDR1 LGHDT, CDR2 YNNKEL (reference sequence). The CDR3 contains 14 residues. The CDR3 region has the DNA TGTGCCAGCAGCCAAGGTCCACGCACAGATACGCAGTATTTT. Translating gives CASSQGPRTDTQYF.

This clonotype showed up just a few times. Here the CDR3 DNA reads TGTGCCAGCAGCTCCGCCGCCTTGCGTGACAATGAGCAGTTCTTC. Translated: CASSSAALRDNEQFF. The chain combines TRBV13 with TRBJ2-1; D not certain. The CDR3 spans 15 residues. Trimming removed 4 bases from V and 5 bases from J, with 15 bases in between. Germline-derived CDR1 and CDR2 are PRHDT and FYEKMQ (reference sequence).

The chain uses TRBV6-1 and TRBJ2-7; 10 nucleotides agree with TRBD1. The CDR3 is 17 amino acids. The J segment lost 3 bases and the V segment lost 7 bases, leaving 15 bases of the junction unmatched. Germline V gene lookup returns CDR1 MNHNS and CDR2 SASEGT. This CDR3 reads CASTPDRGRSKNYEQYF. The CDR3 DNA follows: TGTGCCAGCACCCCAGACAGGGGGCGATCCAAGAACTACGAGCAGTACTTC.

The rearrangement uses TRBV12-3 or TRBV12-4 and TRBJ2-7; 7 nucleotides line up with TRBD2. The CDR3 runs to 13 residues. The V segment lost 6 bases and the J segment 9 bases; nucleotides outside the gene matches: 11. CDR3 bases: TGTGCCAGCAGGTTACCCGGGACTAACGGGCAGTACTTC. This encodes CASRLPGTNGQYF.

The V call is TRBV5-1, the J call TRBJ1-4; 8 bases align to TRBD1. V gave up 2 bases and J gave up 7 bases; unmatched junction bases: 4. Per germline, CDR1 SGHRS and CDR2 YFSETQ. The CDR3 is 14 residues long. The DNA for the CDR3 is TGCGCCAGCAGCTTCCAGGGGGCGCGTGAAAAACTGTTTTTT. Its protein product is CASSFQGAREKLFF.

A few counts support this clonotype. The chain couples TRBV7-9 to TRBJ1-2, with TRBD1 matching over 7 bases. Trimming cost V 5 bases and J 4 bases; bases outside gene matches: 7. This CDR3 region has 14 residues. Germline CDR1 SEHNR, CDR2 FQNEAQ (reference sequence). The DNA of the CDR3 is TGTGCCAGCAGCACCCCACAGGGGTTCTATGGCTACACCTTC. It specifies CASSTPQGFYGYTF.

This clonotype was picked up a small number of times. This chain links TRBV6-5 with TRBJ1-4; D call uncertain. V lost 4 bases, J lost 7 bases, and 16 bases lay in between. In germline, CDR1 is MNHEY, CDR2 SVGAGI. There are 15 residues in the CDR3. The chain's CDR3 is CASSWTPGAGEKLFF. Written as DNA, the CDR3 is TGTGCCAGCAGTTGGACCCCCGGCGCAGGTGAAAAACTGTTTTTT.

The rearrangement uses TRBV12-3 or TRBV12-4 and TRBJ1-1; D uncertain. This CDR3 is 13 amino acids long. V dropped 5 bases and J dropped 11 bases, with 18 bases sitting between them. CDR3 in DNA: TGTGCCAGCAGTCCCTTAGGTAAGGGAGGCGCTTTCTTT. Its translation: CASSPLGKGGAFF.

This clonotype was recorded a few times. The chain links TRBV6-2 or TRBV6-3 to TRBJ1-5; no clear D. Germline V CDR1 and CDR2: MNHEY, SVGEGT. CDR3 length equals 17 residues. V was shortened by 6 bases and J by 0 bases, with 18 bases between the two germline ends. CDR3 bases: TGTGCCAGCAGGTCCCAGTGGGGAAGAAATAGCAATCAGCCCCAGCATTTT. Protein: CASRSQWGRNSNQPQHF.

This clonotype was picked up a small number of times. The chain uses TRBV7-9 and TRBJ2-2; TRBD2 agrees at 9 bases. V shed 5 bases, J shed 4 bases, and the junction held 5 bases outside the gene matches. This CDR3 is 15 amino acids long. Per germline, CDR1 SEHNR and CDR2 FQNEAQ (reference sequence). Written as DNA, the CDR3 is TGTGCCAGCAGCCCGCGGGAGGGTGGCACCGGGGAGCTGTTTTTT. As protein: CASSPREGGTGELFF.

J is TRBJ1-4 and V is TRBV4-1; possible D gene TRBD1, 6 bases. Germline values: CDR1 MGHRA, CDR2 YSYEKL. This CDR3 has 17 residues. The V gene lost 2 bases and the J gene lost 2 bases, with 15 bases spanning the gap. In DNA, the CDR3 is TGCGCCAGCAGCCAAAGCCAAGGGGGGTTGACTAATGAAAAACTGTTTTTT. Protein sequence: CASSQSQGGLTNEKLFF.

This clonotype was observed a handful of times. CDR3 protein: CASSTTSGVYEQYF. CDR3 DNA: TGTGCCAGCAGTACCACTAGCGGGGTCTACGAGCAGTACTTC. The chain has TRBV6-1 and TRBJ2-7, with 10 positions matching TRBD2. J lost 3 bases, V lost 5 bases, and 4 bases had no gene match. Germline assignment: CDR1 MNHNS and CDR2 SASEGT. The CDR3 has 14 amino acids.

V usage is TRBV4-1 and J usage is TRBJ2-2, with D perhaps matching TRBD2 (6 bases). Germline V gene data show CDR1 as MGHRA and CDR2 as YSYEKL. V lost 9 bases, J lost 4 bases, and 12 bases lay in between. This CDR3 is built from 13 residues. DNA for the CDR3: TGCGCCAGTGGGACTGTGGGCACCGGGGAGCTGTTTTTT. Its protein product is CASGTVGTGELFF.

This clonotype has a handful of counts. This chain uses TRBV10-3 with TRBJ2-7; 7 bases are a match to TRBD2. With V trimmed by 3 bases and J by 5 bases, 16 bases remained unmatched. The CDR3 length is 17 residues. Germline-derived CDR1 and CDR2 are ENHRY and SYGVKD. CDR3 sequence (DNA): TGTGCCATCAGTGAAATCCTAGCGGCAGCATTAGTCGACGAGCAGTACTTC. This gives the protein CAISEILAAALVDEQYF.